Following are 26 T cell receptor beta chains from one sample sequenced in a study of cytomegalovirus exposure and HLA in healthy donors. With 60 Vbeta and 13 Jbeta primers, the PCR was carried out. Profiling relied on immunoSEQ multiplex PCR, and the TCRdb table lists in-frame clones only, not all of them. The data contain some 100,000 clones, 70% to 80% of them seen just once; the ten biggest clones take up approximately 10%. Sequencing used PBMCs. The receptors originated from a woman aged 45-59 years in good health and CMV-seropositive.

The chain couples TRBV27 to TRBJ1-2; D may be TRBD1 (5 bases). The length of the CDR3 is 15 residues. The V end was cut by 7 bases, the J end by 4 bases, with 19 bases between. Germline CDR1 reads MNHEY; CDR2 reads SMNVEV (reference sequence). For the CDR3, the DNA is TGTGCCAGCACTTCCTCAGGGAATCAGCCCTATGGCTACACCTTC. Its protein is CASTSSGNQPYGYTF.

The chain carries TRBV7-6 and TRBJ2-3, with no clear D. The germline gives CDR1 SGHVS, CDR2 FNYEAQ. This CDR3 spans 12 amino acids. V lost 5 bases to trimming and J lost 5 bases, with 8 bases between them. The CDR3 is CASSAPGDTQYF. CDR3 DNA sequence: TGTGCCAGCAGCGCCCCGGGAGATACGCAGTATTTT. Combining the CDR3 with reference TRBV7-6 and TRBJ2-3 gives the whole variable domain GAGVSQSPRYKVTKRGQDVALRCDPISGHVSLYWYRQALGQGPEFLTYFNYEAQQDKSGLPNDRFSAERPEGSISTLTIQRTEQRDSAMYRCASSAPGDTQYFGPGTRLTVL.

The genes are TRBV28 and TRBJ2-7, with 9 bases aligning to TRBD1. From germline, CDR1 is MDHEN and CDR2 SYDVKM. The CDR3 length is 13 residues. Trimming cost V 5 bases and J 3 bases; bases outside gene matches: 2. CDR3 DNA: TGTGCCAGCAGTACAGGGGGCAGCTACGAGCAGTACTTC. It translates to CASSTGGSYEQYF.

CDR3 region: CASSYSMTGGYEQYF. In DNA form, the CDR3 reads TGTGCCAGCAGTTACTCGATGACAGGGGGCTACGAGCAGTACTTC. The rearrangement links TRBV6-5 to TRBJ2-7, with TRBD1 identical over 9 bases. Per germline, CDR1 MNHEY and CDR2 SVGAGI. The J segment lost 3 bases and the V segment lost 0 bases, leaving 3 bases of the junction unmatched. The CDR3 consists of 15 residues.

The V and J genes are TRBV28 and TRBJ2-7, with 11 nucleotides matching TRBD2. The CDR3 contains 15 residues. V lost 7 bases, J lost 0 bases, and 5 bases stayed unmatched. Germline lookup yields CDR1 MDHEN and CDR2 SYDVKM. The DNA for the CDR3 is TGTGCCAGCACAGTAGCGGGAGGGGGCTCCTACGAGCAGTACTTC. This encodes CASTVAGGGSYEQYF.

The J gene is TRBJ2-1, the V gene TRBV9; D is undetermined. V was clipped by 0 bases and J by 6 bases, with 13 bases between them. The CDR3 spans 15 residues. The germline gives CDR1 SGDLS, CDR2 YYNGEE. The CDR3 DNA sequence: TGTGCCAGCAGCGTAGGCTCTAGTCTACGCAATGAGCAGTTCTTC. Protein product: CASSVGSSLRNEQFF.

This sequence joins TRBV6-1 and TRBJ2-7; tentatively, D is TRBD2 (6 bases). Trimming pared 6 bases from V and 0 bases from J, leaving 12 bases between. CDR1 is MNHNS, CDR2 SASEGT, per germline. There are 14 residues in the CDR3. The CDR3 region is CASSSRDSSYEQYF. CDR3 bases: TGTGCCAGCAGCTCCCGGGACTCCTCCTACGAGCAGTACTTC.

The sample holds a few counts of this clone. The V and J genes are TRBV6-1 and TRBJ1-1; the D gene is possibly TRBD1 (6 bases). Germline V gene data show CDR1 as MNHNS and CDR2 as SASEGT. CDR3 length equals 14 residues. The V gene lost 6 bases and the J gene lost 3 bases, with 14 bases spanning the gap. The CDR3 reads CASSYGGRDTEAFF. DNA for the CDR3: TGTGCCAGCAGCTATGGGGGCCGGGACACTGAAGCTTTCTTT.

The chain links TRBV4-3 to TRBJ1-4; TRBD1 agrees at 8 bases. The CDR3 has 17 residues. Germline CDR1 is LGHNA and CDR2 is YSLEER. V shed 0 bases and J 8 bases; nucleotides not matched to a gene: 11. CDR3 region: CASSQEFRQGAREKLFF. DNA for the CDR3: TGCGCCAGCAGCCAAGAGTTCCGGCAGGGGGCGCGGGAAAAACTGTTTTTT.

This chain connects TRBV29-1 to TRBJ2-1; 11 nucleotides agree with TRBD2. CDR1 and CDR2 (germline): SQVTM, ANQGSEA. The ends lost 4 bases at V and 8 bases at J; junction bases unmatched: 7. There are 14 residues in the CDR3. This CDR3 reads CSVVMTSGADEQFF. CDR3 nucleotides: TGCAGCGTTGTAATGACTAGCGGGGCTGATGAGCAGTTCTTC.

This clone appeared a single time. The chain has TRBV4-1 and TRBJ2-1; 11 bases line up with TRBD2. With 1 base clipped from V and 6 bases from J, the junction kept 2 bases outside the gene matches. The germline CDR1 and CDR2 sequences are MGHRA and YSYEKL. This CDR3 region has 15 residues. CDR3 sequence (DNA): TGCGCCAGCAGCCAAGCGGGACTAGCGGCCAATGAGCAGTTCTTC. It codes for CASSQAGLAANEQFF.

A few counts support this clone. This sequence joins TRBV10-3 and TRBJ1-4; the D is unclear. The length of the CDR3 is 13 residues. The germline CDR1 and CDR2 sequences are ENHRY and SYGVKD. V lost 4 bases to trimming and J lost 7 bases, with 10 bases between them. The CDR3 DNA reads TGTGCCATCAGTGGAGAGGCCCGTGAAAAACTGTTTTTT. It is translated as CAISGEAREKLFF.

This clone was observed once. CDR3 region: CASSFYGGTQYF. CDR3 DNA sequence: TGTGCCAGCAGCTTTTACGGGGGGACCCAGTACTTC. The chain employs TRBV7-2 and TRBJ2-5; a possible D gene is TRBD2 (6 bases). Trimming pared 3 bases from V and 7 bases from J, leaving 9 bases between. Germline V gives CDR1 SGHTA, CDR2 FQGNSA. The CDR3 runs 12 residues. The whole variable domain, filled in from reference TRBV7-2 and TRBJ2-5, reads GAGVSQSPSNKVTEKGKDVELRCDPISGHTALYWYRQSLGQGLEFLIYFQGNSAPDKSGLPSDRFSAERTGGSVSTLTIQRTQQEDSAVYLCASSFYGGTQYFGPGTRLLVL.

The rearrangement joins TRBV4-2 to TRBJ2-5; 11 nucleotides align to TRBD2. The CDR3 is 16 residues long. CDR1 and CDR2 from the germline V gene are LGHNA and YNFKEQ. V lost 0 bases, J lost 5 bases, and 5 bases stayed unmatched. Here the CDR3 DNA reads TGTGCCAGCAGCCAAGAATTAGCGGGGGGGCGTGAGACCCAGTACTTC. It is translated as CASSQELAGGRETQYF.

The chain has TRBV5-1 and TRBJ1-1; 9 positions agree with TRBD1. Germline CDR1 is SGHRS and CDR2 is YFSETQ. V dropped 1 base and J dropped 4; count of bases not matched to a gene: 11. This CDR3 region has 17 residues. The CDR3 is CASSLTPTGGALTEAFF. In nucleotides, the CDR3 is TGCGCCAGCAGCTTGACCCCAACAGGGGGCGCTCTCACTGAAGCTTTCTTT.

The gene calls are TRBV10-3 and TRBJ2-3; weak D call: TRBD2 (6 bases). The V gene lost 2 bases and the J gene lost 0 bases, with 15 bases spanning the gap. The germline gives CDR1 ENHRY, CDR2 SYGVKD. CDR3 size: 17 residues. CDR3 protein: CAISEPILAASTDTQYF. The CDR3 coding sequence is TGTGCCATCAGTGAGCCAATCTTAGCGGCTAGCACAGATACGCAGTATTTT.

This clone has a handful of counts. V usage is TRBV4-3 and J usage is TRBJ2-2, with TRBD2 identical over 7 bases. There are 16 residues in the CDR3. Looked up from germline, CDR1 is LGHNA and CDR2 is YSLEER. Trimming took 4 bases from V and 7 from J; bases not matched to a gene: 12. CDR3 sequence (DNA): TGCGCCAGCAGCCGAGGAGCGGGAAGGAGTGGCGGGGAGCTGTTTTTT. Translated: CASSRGAGRSGGELFF.

The rearrangement uses TRBV7-2 and TRBJ2-1; TRBD2 aligns across 12 bases. This CDR3 region has 14 residues. CDR1 SGHTA and CDR2 FQGNSA come from the germline V gene. V dropped 5 bases and J dropped 9; count of bases not matched to a gene: 5. The CDR3 here is CASSLGLAGVEQFF. Here the CDR3 DNA reads TGTGCCAGCAGCCTGGGACTAGCGGGCGTTGAGCAGTTCTTC. Full variable domain (remainder filled in from reference TRBV7-2 and TRBJ2-1): GAGVSQSPSNKVTEKGKDVELRCDPISGHTALYWYRQSLGQGLEFLIYFQGNSAPDKSGLPSDRFSAERTGGSVSTLTIQRTQQEDSAVYLCASSLGLAGVEQFFGPGTRLTVL.

Written as DNA, the CDR3 is TGTGCCAGCTCAGCAGTAGCGGGACCTGTCGAGACCCAGTACTTC. Its translation is CASSAVAGPVETQYF. The chain employs TRBV18 and TRBJ2-5; 8 bases are shared with TRBD2. The germline gives CDR1 KGHSH, CDR2 LQKENI. This CDR3 region has 15 residues. Trimming at V came to 5 bases and at J to 5 bases, leaving 10 bases not matched to a gene. The full variable domain, its missing parts supplied by reference TRBV18 and TRBJ2-5, is NAGVMQNPRHLVRRRGQEARLRCSPMKGHSHVYWYRQLPEEGLKFMVYLQKENIIDESGMPKERFSAEFPKEGPSILRIQQVVRGDSAAYFCASSAVAGPVETQYFGPGTRLLVL.

This clone showed up just a few times. The V and J genes are TRBV28 and TRBJ2-7; the D gene is possibly TRBD2 (5 bases). The V end lost 8 bases, the J end lost 4 bases, and 15 bases lay between the germline ends. CDR1 and CDR2 from the germline V gene are MDHEN and SYDVKM. The CDR3 sequence is 13 residues long. CDR3 protein: CASSEGSRYEQYF. The CDR3 DNA sequence: TGTGCCAGCTCCGAGGGCTCCAGATACGAGCAGTACTTC.

V is TRBV30 and J is TRBJ1-4; D is uncertain. CDR1 is GTSNPN, CDR2 SVGIG, per germline (reference sequence). V was trimmed by 2 bases and J by 2 bases, leaving 15 bases between them. This CDR3 is 16 amino acids long. The CDR3 nucleotides read TGTGCCTGGAGTTCCTCTCTAGGTCGGACTAATGAAAAACTGTTTTTT. Amino acid sequence: CAWSSSLGRTNEKLFF.

The chain couples TRBV5-6 to TRBJ1-2; TRBD1 matches at 7 bases. CDR3 length: 13 residues. From germline, CDR1 is SGHDT and CDR2 YYEEEE. V shed 4 bases and J 2 bases; nucleotides not matched to a gene: 2. CDR3 in amino acids: CASSEDRNYGYTF. The DNA for the CDR3 is TGTGCCAGCAGCGAGGACAGGAACTATGGCTACACCTTC.

CDR3 in DNA: TGTGCTAGTGGCCCCGGGACAGGGATTTTCTCCTACGAGCAGTACTTC. Translated, it gives CASGPGTGIFSYEQYF. The chain couples TRBV12-5 to TRBJ2-7; 9 bases align to TRBD1. Germline V CDR1 and CDR2: LGHNT, FRNRAP. With 6 bases clipped from V and 0 bases from J, the junction kept 9 bases outside the gene matches. This CDR3 has 16 amino acids.

V and J are TRBV6-5 and TRBJ1-5, with D unclear. This CDR3 comprises 14 residues. Trimming removed 6 bases from V and 2 bases from J, with 11 bases in between. The germline gives CDR1 MNHEY, CDR2 SVGAGI. The CDR3 region has the DNA TGTGCCAGCAGGCTCCTTGGGCGCAATCAGCCCCAGCATTTT. It specifies CASRLLGRNQPQHF.

J is TRBJ2-5 and V is TRBV6-1; D remains ambiguous. Germline V gene lookup returns CDR1 MNHNS and CDR2 SASEGT. The CDR3 extends over 12 amino acids. Trimming removed 7 bases from V and 3 bases from J, with 9 bases in between. CDR3 sequence reads: CASKPRKETQYF. For the CDR3, the DNA is TGTGCCAGCAAACCGAGAAAAGAGACCCAGTACTTC.

This chain uses TRBV30 with TRBJ2-1; 10 bases are a match to TRBD2. The CDR3 spans 16 residues. Trimming removed 1 base from V and 7 bases from J; junction bases left unmatched: 10. CDR1 is GTSNPN and CDR2 is SVGIG in the germline V gene (reference sequence). The CDR3 loop is CAWSGSSGGAINEQFF. DNA of the CDR3: TGTGCCTGGAGTGGATCAAGCGGGGGGGCGATAAATGAGCAGTTCTTC. Complete variable domain (other parts from reference TRBV30 and TRBJ2-1): SQTIHQWPATLVQPVGSPLSLECTVEGTSNPNLYWYRQAAGRGLQLLFYSVGIGQISSEVPQNLSASRPQDRQFILSSKKLLLSDSGFYLCAWSGSSGGAINEQFFGPGTRLTVL.